This TCR beta chain was captured in a study of T cells after yellow fever vaccination. Conversion of TCR transcripts into cDNA relied on 5'RACE template switching, which added a universal primer site and UMIs. TCRdb analysed the 5' RACE reads with MiXCR anew, one entry per CDR3 protein. The data show about 400,000 distinct CDR3 sequences, over 5% seen once. The CDR3 runs to 14 residues. Germline V gene data show CDR1 as ENHRY and CDR2 as SYGVKD. V was shortened by 2 bases and J by 3 bases, with 8 bases between the two germline ends. This receptor was obtained from a man aged 25-45 years who received the YFV17D yellow fever vaccine. This material consisted of PBMCs, taken 5 days after the yellow fever booster vaccination. V and J are TRBV10-3 and TRBJ2-1; D is unresolved. The CDR3 protein is CAISEEPNYNEQFF. CDR3 nucleotide sequence: TGTGCCATCAGTGAGGAGCCAAACTACAATGAGCAGTTCTTC.